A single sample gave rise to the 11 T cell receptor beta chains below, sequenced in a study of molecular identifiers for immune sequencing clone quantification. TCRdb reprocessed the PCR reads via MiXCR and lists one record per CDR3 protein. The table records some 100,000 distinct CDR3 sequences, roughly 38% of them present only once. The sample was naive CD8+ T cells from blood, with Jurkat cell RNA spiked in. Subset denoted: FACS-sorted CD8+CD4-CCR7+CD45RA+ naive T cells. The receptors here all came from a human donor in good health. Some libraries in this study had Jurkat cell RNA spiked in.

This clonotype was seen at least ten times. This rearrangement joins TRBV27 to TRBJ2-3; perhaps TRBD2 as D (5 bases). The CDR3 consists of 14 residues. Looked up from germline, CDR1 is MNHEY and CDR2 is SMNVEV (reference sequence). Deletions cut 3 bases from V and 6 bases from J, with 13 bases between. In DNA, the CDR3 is TGTGCCAGCAGTTTCTATGGTCGGGATGATACGCAGTATTTT. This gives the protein CASSFYGRDDTQYF.

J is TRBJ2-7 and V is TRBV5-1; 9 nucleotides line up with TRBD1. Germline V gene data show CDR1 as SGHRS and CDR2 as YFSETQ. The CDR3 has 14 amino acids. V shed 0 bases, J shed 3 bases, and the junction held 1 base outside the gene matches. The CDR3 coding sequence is TGCGCCAGCAGCTTGGAGGACAGGGGCTACGAGCAGTACTTC. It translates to CASSLEDRGYEQYF.

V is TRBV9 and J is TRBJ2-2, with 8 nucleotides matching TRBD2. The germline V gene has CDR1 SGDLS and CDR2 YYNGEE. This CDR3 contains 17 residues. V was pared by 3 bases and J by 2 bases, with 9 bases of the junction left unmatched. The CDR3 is CASSGDGLAGNTGELFF. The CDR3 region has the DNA TGTGCCAGCAGCGGCGACGGGCTAGCGGGTAACACCGGGGAGCTGTTTTTT.

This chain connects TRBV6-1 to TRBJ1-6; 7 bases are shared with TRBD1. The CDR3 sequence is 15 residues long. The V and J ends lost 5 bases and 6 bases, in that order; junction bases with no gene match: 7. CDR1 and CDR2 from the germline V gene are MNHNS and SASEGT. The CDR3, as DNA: TGTGCCAGCAGTAAGAGGGGGACAGTTAATTCACCCCTCCACTTT. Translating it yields CASSKRGTVNSPLHF.

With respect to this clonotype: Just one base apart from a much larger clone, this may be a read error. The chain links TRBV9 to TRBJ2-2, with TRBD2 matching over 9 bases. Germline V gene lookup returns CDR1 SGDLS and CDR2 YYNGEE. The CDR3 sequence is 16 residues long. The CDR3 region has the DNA TGTGCCAGCAGCGTAGGGACTAGCGCGAACACCGGGGAGCTGATTTTT. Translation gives CASSVGTSANTGELIF.

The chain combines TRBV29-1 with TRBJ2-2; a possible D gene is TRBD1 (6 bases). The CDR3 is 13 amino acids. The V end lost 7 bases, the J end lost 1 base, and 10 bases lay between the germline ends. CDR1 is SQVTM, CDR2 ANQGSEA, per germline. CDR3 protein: CSGETGNTGELFF. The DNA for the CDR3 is TGCAGCGGGGAGACAGGGAACACCGGGGAGCTGTTTTTT.

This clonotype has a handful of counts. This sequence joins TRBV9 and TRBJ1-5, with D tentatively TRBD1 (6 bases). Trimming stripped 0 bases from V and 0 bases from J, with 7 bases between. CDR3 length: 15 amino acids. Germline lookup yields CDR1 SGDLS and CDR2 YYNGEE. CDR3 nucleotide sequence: TGTGCCAGCAGCGTAGGGGGGGCTAGCAATCAGCCCCAGCATTTT. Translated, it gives CASSVGGASNQPQHF.

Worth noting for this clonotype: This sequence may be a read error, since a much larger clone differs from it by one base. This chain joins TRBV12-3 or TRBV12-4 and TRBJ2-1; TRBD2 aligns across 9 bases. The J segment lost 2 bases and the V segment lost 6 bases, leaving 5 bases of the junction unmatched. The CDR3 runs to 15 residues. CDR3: CASRISGSPYNEQFF. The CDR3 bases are TGTGCCAGCAGGATTAGCGGGAGCCCCTACAATGAGCAGTTCTTC.

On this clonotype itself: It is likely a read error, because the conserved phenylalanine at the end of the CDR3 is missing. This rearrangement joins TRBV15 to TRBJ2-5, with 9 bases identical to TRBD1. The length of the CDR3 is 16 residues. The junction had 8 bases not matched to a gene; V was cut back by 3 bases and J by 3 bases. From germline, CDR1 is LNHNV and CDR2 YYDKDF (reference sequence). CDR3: CATSSPHGTGKETQYY. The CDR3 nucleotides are TGTGCCACCAGCAGCCCCCACGGGACAGGGAAAGAGACCCAGTACTAC.

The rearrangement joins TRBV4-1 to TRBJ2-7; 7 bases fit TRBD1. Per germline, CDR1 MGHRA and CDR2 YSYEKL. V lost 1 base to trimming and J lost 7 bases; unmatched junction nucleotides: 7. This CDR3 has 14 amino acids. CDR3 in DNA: TGCGCCAGCAGCCAAGGACAGGGTACGAGGGAGCAGTACTTC. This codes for CASSQGQGTREQYF.

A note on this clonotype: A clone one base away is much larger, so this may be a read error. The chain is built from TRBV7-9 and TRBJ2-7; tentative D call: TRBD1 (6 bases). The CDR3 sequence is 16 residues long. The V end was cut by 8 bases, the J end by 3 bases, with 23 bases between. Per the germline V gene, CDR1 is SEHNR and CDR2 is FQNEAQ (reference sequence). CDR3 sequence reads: CASGDNRVAMGYEQYF. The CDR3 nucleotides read TGTGCCAGCGGCGACAACAGGGTTGCGATGGGCTACGAGCAGTACTTC.